Each of the 27 T cell receptor beta chains below was sequenced from the same sample in a study of T cells in Graves' hyperthyroidism and ophthalmopathy. RNA transcripts were the template for amplifying TCR beta CDR3 regions. With the HTBI primer set, the TCR CDR3 went through a first round of RT-PCR. Each CDR3 protein is one row after TCRdb ran MiXCR on the multiplex PCR reads. Of about 380,000 distinct CDR3 sequences listed, approximately 13% are singletons. The sequencing sample was made of blood. These receptors originate from a man aged 25 to 45 with Graves' hyperthyroidism that later progressed to Graves' ophthalmopathy.

This clonotype has a count of ten or more. The rearrangement joins TRBV18 to TRBJ2-7, with D tentatively TRBD1 (5 bases). V was shortened by 8 bases and J by 4 bases, with 18 bases between the two germline ends. The germline V gene has CDR1 KGHSH and CDR2 LQKENI. The CDR3 contains 14 residues. The CDR3 region is CASPPGHEGYEQYF. The CDR3 DNA reads as TGTGCCAGCCCCCCCGGACATGAAGGGTACGAGCAGTACTTC.

This clonotype was picked up many times. This chain joins TRBV6-5 and TRBJ1-1; D not certain. Trimming took 2 bases from V and 1 from J, leaving 5 bases between them. Germline V gene lookup returns CDR1 MNHEY and CDR2 SVGAGI. The CDR3 totals 13 residues. The CDR3 loop reads CASSYKRNTEAFF. In DNA form, the CDR3 reads TGTGCCAGCAGTTACAAGAGGAACACTGAAGCTTTCTTT.

This clonotype was recorded at least ten times. The DNA for the CDR3 is TGTGCCAGCAGTTTATCATTGGGCTACACCTTC. It codes for CASSLSLGYTF. The chain links TRBV12-3 or TRBV12-4 to TRBJ1-2; D is uncertain. This CDR3 region has 11 residues. V gave up 2 bases and J gave up 8 bases, with 6 bases separating them.

This clonotype was picked up a small number of times. Since a much larger clone is just one base distant, this may be a read error. This chain joins TRBV12-3 or TRBV12-4 and TRBJ1-1, with D unclear. V was clipped by 1 base and J by 10 bases, with 16 bases between them. The CDR3 contains 14 residues. The CDR3 DNA reads TGTGCCAGCAGTTTAGGGACGGCATCAGCTGGAGCTTTCTTT. Translated, it gives CASSLGTASAGAFF.

By share, this clonotype counts as medium-sized. The gene calls are TRBV7-8 and TRBJ1-4; the match to TRBD1 covers 9 bases. The CDR3 sequence is 15 residues long. Trimming took 1 base from V and 7 from J; bases not matched to a gene: 4. Germline-derived CDR1 and CDR2 are SGHVS and FQNEAQ. The CDR3 nucleotides are TGTGCCAGCAGCTTAGGCGGGACAGGGAGTGAAAAACTGTTTTTT. Protein product: CASSLGGTGSEKLFF.

V is TRBV5-6 and J is TRBJ1-5; TRBD1 is a possible D gene (5 bases). CDR3 length equals 14 residues. Trimming stripped 6 bases from V and 5 bases from J, with 15 bases between. Germline CDR1 reads SGHDT; CDR2 reads YYEEEE. The CDR3 coding sequence is TGTGCCAGCACTCTTTCAGGGTACGATCAGCCCCAGCATTTT. It translates to CASTLSGYDQPQHF.

This clonotype was seen ten or more times. CDR3 bases: TGTGCCAGCTCACCAAGGGACAGGGGGCTGAGTGAGCAGTTCTTC. Translated, it gives CASSPRDRGLSEQFF. The rearrangement joins TRBV18 to TRBJ2-1; 12 bases fit TRBD1. CDR1 and CDR2 (germline): KGHSH, LQKENI. Trimming cost V 2 bases and J 9 bases; bases outside gene matches: 5. The CDR3 extends over 15 amino acids.

CDR3 nucleotides: TGTGCCTGGAGTAGGCAGGGTAATTCACCCCTCCACTTT. It is translated as CAWSRQGNSPLHF. The chain recombines TRBV30 with TRBJ1-6; tentative D call: TRBD1 (5 bases). The CDR3 length is 13 residues. Trimming left V 2 bases short and J 6 bases short, with 8 bases between. Germline CDR1 is GTSNPN and CDR2 is SVGIG (reference sequence).

This clonotype has just a few counts. The genes are TRBV5-8 and TRBJ2-3; TRBD2 matches at 7 bases. Unmatched junction bases numbered 11, after V lost 5 bases and J lost 5 bases. Germline V gene data show CDR1 as SGHTS and CDR2 as YDEGEE. CDR3 length equals 15 residues. Here the CDR3 reads CASSTRGSGLDTQYF. CDR3 bases: TGTGCCAGCAGTACTCGAGGTAGCGGGTTAGATACGCAGTATTTT.

The chain uses TRBV6-1 and TRBJ2-2; 11 bases agree with TRBD2. The germline V gene encodes CDR1 MNHNS and CDR2 SASEGT. After removal of 3 bases from V and 5 bases from J, the junction contained 2 bases not matched to a gene. The CDR3 is 15 residues long. The CDR3 is CASSEPSGGTGELFF. CDR3 nucleotide sequence: TGTGCCAGCAGTGAGCCTAGCGGGGGGACCGGGGAGCTGTTTTTT.

The sample holds a few counts of this clonotype. The chain recombines TRBV30 with TRBJ1-1; D is possibly TRBD1 (5 bases). Germline CDR1 GTSNPN, CDR2 SVGIG (reference sequence). The CDR3 length is 17 residues. Between the trimmed V and J ends, which lost 1 base and 5 bases, there was a span of 23 bases. CDR3 in DNA: TGTGCCTGGAGTGATGGCCGTCGGGGGGGAAGGCTTACTGAAGCTTTCTTT. Translated: CAWSDGRRGGRLTEAFF.

This clonotype was seen more than once but under ten times. The chain employs TRBV19 and TRBJ2-4; TRBD1 is a possible D gene (5 bases). CDR3 length: 18 amino acids. The germline V gene encodes CDR1 LNHDA and CDR2 SQIVND (reference sequence). V was clipped by 1 base and J by 1 base, with 17 bases between them. Here the CDR3 reads CASSIGPIVGAAKNIQYF. The CDR3 DNA sequence: TGTGCCAGTAGTATAGGCCCCATAGTTGGGGCGGCCAAAAACATTCAGTACTTC.

This clonotype showed up just a few times. V is TRBV4-1 and J is TRBJ1-4; D not resolved. CDR3 length equals 15 residues. Germline V gives CDR1 MGHRA, CDR2 YSYEKL. The V and J ends lost 0 bases and 4 bases respectively, with 9 bases between them. CDR3 sequence: CASSQDRHFNEKLFF. The DNA of the CDR3 is TGCGCCAGCAGCCAAGATCGGCACTTTAATGAAAAACTGTTTTTT.

The chain employs TRBV11-2 and TRBJ2-3; maybe TRBD1 (6 bases). V dropped 4 bases and J dropped 5 bases, with 16 bases sitting between them. The CDR3 contains 15 residues. Germline CDR1 is SGHAT and CDR2 is FQNNGV. Here the CDR3 reads CASSWGQGLVDTQYF. The CDR3 nucleotides are TGTGCCAGCAGCTGGGGCCAGGGGCTGGTAGATACGCAGTATTTT.

The genes are TRBV6-2 or TRBV6-3 and TRBJ1-5, with 10 bases lining up with TRBD1. Germline V CDR1 and CDR2: MNHEY, SVGEGT. The CDR3 is 14 residues long. V shed 6 bases and J 7 bases; nucleotides not matched to a gene: 6. CDR3 sequence reads: CASSKTGGRQPQHF. The CDR3 bases are TGTGCCAGCAGCAAGACAGGGGGCAGACAGCCCCAGCATTTT.

This clonotype was seen ten or more times. The chain recombines TRBV6-1 with TRBJ1-6; D is undetermined. Trimming removed 4 bases at V and 8 bases at J, with 12 bases between. Germline CDR1 and CDR2: MNHNS and SASEGT. The CDR3 covers 14 residues. The CDR3 loop reads CASSGRVEDSPLHF. The CDR3 DNA sequence: TGTGCCAGCAGTGGAAGGGTTGAGGATTCACCCCTCCACTTT.

V and J are TRBV6-1 and TRBJ1-2; 7 bases align to TRBD1. This CDR3 is built from 13 residues. Trimming cost V 10 bases and J 0 bases; bases outside gene matches: 5. Germline V gene sequence: CDR1 MNHNS, CDR2 SASEGT. CDR3 bases: TGTGCCATCGCAGGGGGACCTAACTATGGCTACACCTTC. Residues: CAIAGGPNYGYTF.

The V call is TRBV5-6, the J call TRBJ2-2, with TRBD1 identical over 9 bases. The CDR3 runs 14 residues. Looked up from germline, CDR1 is SGHDT and CDR2 is YYEEEE. V lost 6 bases to trimming and J lost 6 bases; unmatched junction nucleotides: 6. This CDR3 is CASTFWDRAGELFF. CDR3 coding DNA: TGTGCCAGCACCTTCTGGGACAGGGCCGGGGAGCTGTTTTTT.

The sample holds a few counts of this clonotype. The CDR3 DNA sequence: TGTGCCAGCAGTCTAGGTTGGGCAAATCAGCCCCAGCATTTT. Its protein is CASSLGWANQPQHF. The gene calls are TRBV28 and TRBJ1-5; D unclear. V gave up 5 bases and J gave up 4 bases, with 12 bases separating them. CDR1 is MDHEN and CDR2 is SYDVKM in the germline V gene. The CDR3 covers 14 residues.

The rearrangement joins TRBV12-3 or TRBV12-4 to TRBJ2-3; D is uncertain. V lost 5 bases to trimming and J lost 3 bases, with 18 bases between them. There are 16 residues in the CDR3. CDR3 sequence reads: CASSPPGPQWTDTQYF. The DNA for the CDR3 is TGTGCCAGCAGTCCCCCCGGGCCACAGTGGACAGATACGCAGTATTTT.

This clonotype was seen at least ten times. V usage is TRBV2 and J usage is TRBJ2-3; 9 positions agree with TRBD2. The CDR3 is 15 residues long. The junction had 5 bases not matched to a gene; V was cut back by 7 bases and J by 0 bases. The germline CDR1 and CDR2 sequences are SNHLY and FYNNEI. The CDR3, as DNA: TGTGCCAGCAAAATGCTAGCGGGGAGCACAGATACGCAGTATTTT. Amino acids: CASKMLAGSTDTQYF.

Concerning this clonotype itself: As the CDR3 is not closed by the conserved phenylalanine or tryptophan, this likely results from a read error. No DNA is shown, since the ends of the CDR3 on it are uncertain; the CDR3 is the one TCRdb lists. The CDR3 here is CASSFLETQYL. The V call is TRBV6-5, the J call TRBJ2-5. The CDR3 has 11 amino acids, counting both end residues. Germline values: CDR1 MNHEY, CDR2 SVGAGI.

This clonotype was observed many times. J is TRBJ2-1 and V is TRBV30; 9 positions match TRBD1. The CDR3 runs to 14 residues. V lost 8 bases to trimming and J lost 7 bases; unmatched junction nucleotides: 12. Germline CDR1 and CDR2: GTSNPN and SVGIG (reference sequence). The CDR3 reads CARTGTGPGNEQFF. The CDR3, as DNA: TGTGCCCGTACCGGGACAGGGCCTGGTAATGAGCAGTTCTTC.

This clonotype was found many times. The V call is TRBV28, the J call TRBJ2-5; possibly TRBD1 for D (6 bases). CDR1 and CDR2 from the germline V gene are MDHEN and SYDVKM. The CDR3 length is 13 residues. With 4 bases removed from V and 5 bases from J, the gap between germline ends came to 11 bases. The CDR3 DNA is TGTGCCAGCAGTTACAGGGTTCCCGAGACCCAGTACTTC. Its protein product is CASSYRVPETQYF.

This clonotype was seen ten or more times. The CDR3 protein is CASSPRRGSTGELFF. DNA of the CDR3: TGTGCCAGCAGCCCCCGCAGGGGTAGCACCGGGGAGCTGTTTTTT. The chain has TRBV12-3 or TRBV12-4 and TRBJ2-2; the D gene is possibly TRBD1 (6 bases). The CDR3 is 15 amino acids. Deletions cut 6 bases from V and 4 bases from J, with 15 bases between.

This clonotype has at least ten counts. This sequence joins TRBV24-1 and TRBJ1-2; 7 nucleotides match TRBD1. This CDR3 has 13 residues. In germline, CDR1 is KGHDR, CDR2 SFDVKD. The V and J ends lost 2 bases and 6 bases, in that order; junction bases with no gene match: 2. The CDR3: CATSDWTGDGYTF. CDR3 DNA: TGTGCCACCAGTGATTGGACAGGCGATGGCTACACCTTC.

For this clonotype: A much more abundant neighbour one base away suggests this may be a read error. The rearrangement joins TRBV7-9 to TRBJ1-4; the D is unclear. This CDR3 has 12 residues. V shed 3 bases and J shed 6 bases, with 5 bases lying between them. CDR1 and CDR2 (germline): SEHNR, FQNEAQ (reference sequence). The CDR3 sequence is CASSFNDEKLFF. As DNA, the CDR3 is TGTGCCAGCAGCTTTAATGATGAAAAACTGTTTTTT.